The 27 T cell receptor beta chains below come from one sample, sequenced in a study of blood T cell repertoires in COVID-19 (TCRdb year 2020). Libraries were made using the immunoSEQ multiplex PCR assay. In its TCRdb copy, this immuneACCESS table keeps in-frame sequences only and misses some clones. Where compared with another copy, unresolved V genes explain less than half of these, and the others have no known cause. The sample table records around 100,000 clones; around 88% of these occur just once. The ten largest clones represent under 5.5% of the sample. The material sequenced was peripheral blood. The receptor set was obtained from a human donor in a cohort sampled during active COVID-19.

CDR3 loop: CATSEPDRLADTQYF. The CDR3 bases are TGTGCCACCAGTGAGCCGGACAGGCTAGCAGATACGCAGTATTTT. The chain recombines TRBV24-1 with TRBJ2-3, with TRBD1 identical over 7 bases. Germline V lookup: CDR1 KGHDR, CDR2 SFDVKD. Trimming removed 4 bases from V and 4 bases from J; junction bases left unmatched: 7. CDR3 size: 15 residues.

The chain combines TRBV7-8 with TRBJ1-6; 11 bases match TRBD1. The length of the CDR3 is 15 residues. V dropped 4 bases and J dropped 7; count of bases not matched to a gene: 3. Germline assignment: CDR1 SGHVS and CDR2 FQNEAQ. CDR3 in DNA: TGTGCCAGCAGCTACGGACAGGGGGCGAATTCACCCCTCCACTTT. Residues: CASSYGQGANSPLHF.

The rearrangement uses TRBV4-1 and TRBJ2-5; perhaps TRBD2 as D (5 bases). The CDR3 contains 14 residues. V lost 3 bases and J lost 0, with 8 bases in between. CDR1 MGHRA and CDR2 YSYEKL come from the germline V gene. For the CDR3, the DNA is TGCGCCAGCAGCCAGGACTCGTACCAAGAGACCCAGTACTTC. The encoded protein is CASSQDSYQETQYF.

The chain uses TRBV3-1 (or the pseudogene TRBV3-2) and TRBJ2-5; D gene uncertain. The ends were cut back, 0 bases at V and 5 bases at J, with 13 bases in the middle. The CDR3 totals 15 residues. Germline-derived CDR1 and CDR2 are LGHDT and YNNKEL (reference sequence). The CDR3 DNA reads TGTGCCAGCAGCCAAGATCCAGGCCCCCGGGAGACCCAGTACTTC. This translates into CASSQDPGPRETQYF.

This clone was picked up a small number of times. V gene TRBV11-2 combines with J gene TRBJ2-7; no firm D call. Per the germline V gene, CDR1 is SGHAT and CDR2 is FQNNGV. The CDR3 spans 12 residues. Between the trimmed V and J ends, which lost 5 bases and 6 bases, there was a span of 11 bases. CDR3 sequence (DNA): TGTGCCAGCAGCCTCCTCCGTCTCGAGCAGTACTTC. Its translation: CASSLLRLEQYF.

The chain joins TRBV5-4 to TRBJ2-7, with 13 bases matching TRBD2. The CDR3 spans 15 residues. V shed 4 bases and J 4 bases; nucleotides not matched to a gene: 5. The germline gives CDR1 SGHNT, CDR2 YYREEE (reference sequence). The DNA for the CDR3 is TGTGCCAGCAGCGCCCGGACTAGCGGGAGTTACGAGCAGTACTTC. Its protein product is CASSARTSGSYEQYF.

The CDR3 DNA sequence: TGTGCCTGGGACAGGGATTCACCCCTCCACTTT. As protein: CAWDRDSPLHF. The chain links TRBV30 to TRBJ1-6; 7 nucleotides align to TRBD1. Germline trimming cut 5 bases from V and 8 bases from J; bases unmatched to any gene: 0. CDR3 length equals 11 residues. Germline V lookup: CDR1 GTSNPN, CDR2 SVGIG (reference sequence).

The genes are TRBV10-3 and TRBJ2-6; possible D gene TRBD1, 6 bases. This CDR3 comprises 17 residues. Germline-derived CDR1 and CDR2 are ENHRY and SYGVKD. With 5 bases removed from V and 3 bases from J, the gap between germline ends came to 17 bases. In nucleotides, the CDR3 is TGTGCCATCAGTAACGATCAGGGGCCCGGTGGGGCCAACGTCCTGACTTTC. Translating gives CAISNDQGPGGANVLTF.

This clone has a single count. CDR3 sequence reads: CASSQRTGQRSDEQFF. In DNA form, the CDR3 reads TGTGCCAGCAGTCAACGGACAGGGCAAAGGTCCGATGAGCAGTTCTTC. V usage is TRBV27 and J usage is TRBJ2-1; TRBD1 aligns across 8 bases. The V segment lost 5 bases and the J segment 8 bases; nucleotides outside the gene matches: 14. The CDR3 consists of 16 residues. CDR1 is MNHEY and CDR2 is SMNVEV in the germline V gene (reference sequence).

The V call is TRBV28, the J call TRBJ2-2, with a possible D match to TRBD2 (5 bases). CDR3 length equals 17 residues. Germline assignment: CDR1 MDHEN and CDR2 SYDVKM. V was cut by 4 bases and J by 2 bases, with 17 bases left in between. In DNA form, the CDR3 reads TGTGCCAGCAGTTCCACCGAGGGCGCGATAAACACCGGGGAGCTGTTTTTT. This gives the protein CASSSTEGAINTGELFF. Drawing the rest from reference TRBV28 and TRBJ2-2, the complete variable domain is DVKVTQSSRYLVKRTGEKVFLECVQDMDHENMFWYRQDPGLGLRLIYFSYDVKMKEKGDIPEGYSVSREKKERFSLILESASTNQTSMYLCASSSTEGAINTGELFFGEGSRLTVL.

The gene calls are TRBV19 and TRBJ2-3, with TRBD2 matching 8 bases. The CDR3 spans 15 residues. The ends lost 7 bases at V and 2 bases at J; junction bases unmatched: 8. The germline gives CDR1 LNHDA, CDR2 SQIVND (reference sequence). The CDR3 nucleotides read TGTGCCAGTACTCGGACTAGCAGCTACACAGATACGCAGTATTTT. Its translation is CASTRTSSYTDTQYF.

This rearrangement joins TRBV24-1 to TRBJ2-1, with D perhaps matching TRBD1 (6 bases). V dropped 1 base and J dropped 1 base, with 10 bases sitting between them. Germline V gives CDR1 KGHDR, CDR2 SFDVKD. The length of the CDR3 is 16 residues. This CDR3 is CATSDFRGTSYNEQFF. For the CDR3, the DNA is TGTGCCACCAGTGATTTCAGGGGAACTTCCTACAATGAGCAGTTCTTC.

This clone has a single count. The J gene is TRBJ1-1, the V gene TRBV28, with D possibly matching TRBD1 (5 bases). Deletions cut 5 bases from V and 12 bases from J, with 16 bases between. CDR1 MDHEN and CDR2 SYDVKM come from the germline V gene. CDR3 length: 12 amino acids. The CDR3 nucleotides read TGTGCCAGCAGTCCCTACCGGGGGAGAACTTTCTTT. Its protein product is CASSPYRGRTFF.

V usage is TRBV6-5 and J usage is TRBJ1-6; 9 nucleotides align to TRBD1. The CDR3 runs 16 residues. Germline loops: CDR1 MNHEY, CDR2 SVGAGI. The trim removed 2 bases at V and 6 bases at J, leaving 5 bases unmatched. For the CDR3, the DNA is TGTGCCAGCAGTTACCGAGGGACAGGGATTAATTCACCCCTCCACTTT. Protein product: CASSYRGTGINSPLHF.

The chain links TRBV11-2 to TRBJ2-7; D is unclear. The germline gives CDR1 SGHAT, CDR2 FQNNGV. CDR3 length equals 12 residues. Trimming stripped 1 base from V and 3 bases from J, with 4 bases between. The CDR3 DNA follows: TGTGCCAGCAGCTTAGTCAGCTACGAGCAGTACTTC. It encodes CASSLVSYEQYF.

The DNA of the CDR3 is TGCGCCAGCAGCCCGACCACAGGGGCGAACACCGGGGAGCTGTTTTTT. It yields the protein CASSPTTGANTGELFF. The J gene is TRBJ2-2, the V gene TRBV4-3; 7 bases agree with TRBD1. CDR1 and CDR2 (germline): LGHNA, YSLEER. This CDR3 is built from 16 residues. The V gene end was trimmed by 4 bases and the J gene end by 0 bases; junction bases not matched to a gene: 5.

This chain uses TRBV6-5 with TRBJ1-2, with D perhaps matching TRBD1 (6 bases). CDR1 and CDR2 from the germline V gene are MNHEY and SVGAGI. The CDR3 sequence is 13 residues long. Deletions cut 6 bases from V and 5 bases from J, with 13 bases between. The CDR3 nucleotides read TGTGCCAGCAGCCGGACAGTCCTGTATGGCTACACCTTC. Its translation is CASSRTVLYGYTF.

The rearrangement uses TRBV19 and TRBJ1-3, with no clear D. Trimming left V 6 bases short and J 0 bases short, with 12 bases between. The V gene's germline CDR1 is LNHDA and CDR2 SQIVND (reference sequence). The CDR3 is 15 amino acids. The CDR3 loop is CASSHNQDSGNTIYF. The DNA for the CDR3 is TGTGCCAGTAGCCATAACCAGGACTCTGGAAACACCATATATTTT.

This rearrangement joins TRBV5-4 to TRBJ1-2; 7 bases agree with TRBD1. Trimming at V came to 2 bases and at J to 8 bases, leaving 9 bases not matched to a gene. In germline, CDR1 is SGHNT, CDR2 YYREEE (reference sequence). This CDR3 spans 14 amino acids. The CDR3 sequence is CASSFGTDRRGYTF. DNA of the CDR3: TGTGCCAGCAGCTTCGGGACAGACCGGCGGGGCTACACCTTC. The full variable domain, with the rest looked up from reference TRBV5-4 and TRBJ1-2, is ETGVTQSPTHLIKTRGQQVTLRCSSQSGHNTVSWYQQALGQGPQFIFQYYREEENGRGNFPPRFSGLQFPNYSSELNVNALELDDSALYLCASSFGTDRRGYTFGSGTRLTVV.

With respect to this clone: The germline gene is not matched at one end of the junction; a read error may be the cause. V gene TRBV28 combines with J gene TRBJ1-5; maybe TRBD1 (6 bases). Germline V gene sequence: CDR1 MDHEN, CDR2 SYDVKM. The length of the CDR3 is 16 residues. CDR3: CARRPAGRGRDQPQHF. The CDR3, as DNA: TGTGCCCGCAGGCCCGCGGGGCGGGGGCGGGATCAGCCCCAGCATTTT.

The chain is built from TRBV12-3 or TRBV12-4 and TRBJ2-2; 8 bases map to TRBD1. Trimming cost V 7 bases and J 6 bases; bases outside gene matches: 4. CDR3 size: 13 residues. CDR3 amino acids: CASKRTGPGELFF. The CDR3 DNA is TGTGCCAGCAAACGGACAGGGCCCGGGGAGCTGTTTTTT.

The chain employs TRBV10-3 and TRBJ2-3; 12 bases agree with TRBD2. The CDR3 runs 19 residues. V was clipped by 2 bases and J by 1 base; unmatched bases: 10. CDR1 ENHRY and CDR2 SYGVKD come from the germline V gene. The DNA of the CDR3 is TGTGCCATCAGTGAGATAAGGGTACTAGCGGGAGGAGGCACAGATACGCAGTATTTT. Translated: CAISEIRVLAGGGTDTQYF.

The chain uses TRBV7-2 and TRBJ1-6; TRBD1 matches at 7 bases. Germline V CDR1 and CDR2: SGHTA, FQGNSA. Trimming cost V 4 bases and J 7 bases; bases outside gene matches: 7. The CDR3 extends over 15 amino acids. The CDR3 protein is CASSYARGHNSPLHF. The DNA of the CDR3 is TGTGCCAGCAGCTACGCTAGGGGGCACAATTCACCCCTCCACTTT.

This clone was found a few times. The gene calls are TRBV7-9 and TRBJ2-7, with TRBD1 matching over 8 bases. CDR1 and CDR2 (germline): SEHNR, FQNEAQ (reference sequence). Unmatched junction bases numbered 8, after V lost 5 bases and J lost 2 bases. The CDR3 has 15 residues. The CDR3 DNA is TGTGCCAGCAGCCCGGACAGGGTGAGGACCTACGAGCAGTACTTC. Translation: CASSPDRVRTYEQYF.

The chain is built from TRBV7-2 and TRBJ1-1; D is unclear. Germline assignment: CDR1 SGHTA and CDR2 FQGNSA. V lost 1 base, J lost 1 base, and 10 bases lay in between. CDR3 length: 15 amino acids. CDR3 residues: CASSLVGEANTEAFF. The CDR3 DNA sequence: TGTGCCAGCAGCTTAGTCGGGGAAGCGAACACTGAAGCTTTCTTT. The variable domain in full, with the rest retrieved from reference TRBV7-2 and TRBJ1-1, is GAGVSQSPSNKVTEKGKDVELRCDPISGHTALYWYRQSLGQGLEFLIYFQGNSAPDKSGLPSDRFSAERTGGSVSTLTIQRTQQEDSAVYLCASSLVGEANTEAFFGQGTRLTVV.

V usage is TRBV5-1 and J usage is TRBJ2-7, with a possible D match to TRBD2 (6 bases). CDR1 is SGHRS, CDR2 YFSETQ, per germline. This CDR3 region has 14 residues. V gave up 4 bases and J gave up 0 bases, with 11 bases separating them. The CDR3 reads CASSLPGSSYEQYF. CDR3 nucleotides: TGCGCCAGCAGCCTCCCCGGGAGCTCCTACGAGCAGTACTTC.

The chain is built from TRBV12-5 and TRBJ1-1; unclear D gene. Germline V gene lookup returns CDR1 LGHNT and CDR2 FRNRAP. V dropped 0 bases and J dropped 4 bases, with 9 bases sitting between them. CDR3 length: 14 residues. This CDR3 reads CASGLVREGTEAFF. For the CDR3, the DNA is TGTGCTAGTGGTTTGGTACGAGAGGGCACTGAAGCTTTCTTT.